The rows below give T cell receptor beta chains drawn from one sample of a study of STAT3 mutations in large granular lymphocyte leukemia. Some clones are missing from TCRdb's copy, which holds only in-frame ones; the method was immunoSEQ multiplex PCR. This sample has 1,500 or so clones, with roughly 56% found just once. Specimen: peripheral blood mononuclear cells. The receptor set was obtained from an older woman with T-cell large granular lymphocyte leukemia. Some clones in this sample may be carry-over from other donors' samples. Both conserved end residues are part of each CDR3. The D gene is left open where the match is weak. For some rows the clone size is stated as once, few or many, or as a class when expanded; others skip it.

v_gene	abundance	d_gene	len	j_gene	CDR3nt	CDR3aa
TRBV20-1	few	NA	11	TRBJ1-1	TGCAGTGCTAGGCCTCAGGGTGGAACTTTCTTT	CSARPQGGTFF
TRBV18	few	NA	13	TRBJ2-5	TGTGCCAGCTCACCAGGTGGGGACGAGACCCAGTACTTC	CASSPGGDETQYF
TRBV19	NA	TRBD1	14	TRBJ2-7	TGTGCCAGTAGTCCAGGGGGCAGCTCCTACGAGCAGTACTTC	CASSPGGSSYEQYF
TRBV9	NA	TRBD2	17	TRBJ2-3	TGTGCCAGCAGCTATGCGGGAGGGAAGGGGATTGACGATACGCAGTATTTT	CASSYAGGKGIDDTQYF
TRBV18	NA	TRBD1	15	TRBJ2-1	TGTGCCAGCTCACATGGGACAGGGCCCTACAATGAGCAGTTCTTC	CASSHGTGPYNEQFF
TRBV12-5	NA	NA	12	TRBJ1-2	TGTGCTAGTGCCCAATCTAACTATGGCTACACCTTC	CASAQSNYGYTF
TRBV5-1	few	NA	16	TRBJ1-5	TGCGCCAGCAGCTTGGGGTGGGGGGGAAGCAATCAGCCCCAGCATTTT	CASSLGWGGSNQPQHF
TRBV30	NA	TRBD2	14	TRBJ2-6	TGTGCCTGGAGCGGGGGGAGCGGGGCCAACGTCCTGACTTTC	CAWSGGSGANVLTF
TRBV30	NA	TRBD1	13	TRBJ1-4	TGTGCCTGGTGGGACAGCTCCAATGAAAAACTGTTTTTT	CAWWDSSNEKLFF
TRBV7-2	few	NA	13	TRBJ1-1	TGTGCCAGCAGCTCTGACGGGAACACTGAAGCTTTCTTT	CASSSDGNTEAFF
TRBV25-1	NA	NA	13	TRBJ2-1	TGTGCCAGCCAAAAGGGGGGCTACAATGAGCAGTTCTTC	CASQKGGYNEQFF
TRBV5-6	NA	TRBD1	16	TRBJ2-1	TGTGCCAGCAGCTTGGGCAGGGGGCACGGGATGAATGAGCAGTTCTTC	CASSLGRGHGMNEQFF
TRBV7-9	NA	NA	14	TRBJ1-2	TGTGCCAGCAGCTTTGGGACCCATGGCTATGGCTACACCTTC	CASSFGTHGYGYTF
TRBV30	NA	TRBD2	14	TRBJ2-3	TGTGCCTGGGGACGGACTAGCGGGACAGATACGCAGTATTTT	CAWGRTSGTDTQYF
TRBV19	few	NA	14	TRBJ1-2	TGTGCCAGTACCGACCAGAGGGGCGATTGGGGCTACACCTTC	CASTDQRGDWGYTF
TRBV29-1	NA	TRBD1	15	TRBJ2-7	TGCAGCGTTCCCGGGGACAGGGGCGCTAACTACGAGCAGTACTTC	CSVPGDRGANYEQYF
TRBV9	few	TRBD2	15	TRBJ2-3	TGTGCCAGCAGCGGACTAGCGGGAGTTTCAGATACGCAGTATTTT	CASSGLAGVSDTQYF
TRBV18	NA	TRBD2	15	TRBJ2-2	TGTGCCAGCTCACCGGGGACTAGTAATAACGGGGAGCTGTTTTTT	CASSPGTSNNGELFF
TRBV19	few	TRBD1	15	TRBJ1-1	TGTGCCAGTAGTGACAGGGGGCGACCGAACACTGAAGCTTTCTTT	CASSDRGRPNTEAFF
TRBV5-1	once	TRBD1	15	TRBJ2-7	TGCGCCAGCAGCAAAACCGGGACAGGTATCTACGAGCAGTACTTC	CASSKTGTGIYEQYF